This TCR beta chain is drawn from a study of CXCR3-negative and CXCR3-positive naive CD8 T cells. The germline V gene encodes CDR1 MGHRA and CDR2 YSYEKL. The CDR3 loop spans 18 amino acids. UMI-labeled 5' RACE TRB cDNA libraries were prepared from the cells. TCRdb reworked the 5' RACE reads into one entry per CDR3 protein, no DNA. The record lists 100,000 to 150,000 distinct CDR3 sequences, of which the ten most abundant hold 0.45% to 0.55%. Study outcomes and limitations: Whereas both naive subsets had comparably high diversity, memory CD8+ cells had much lower diversity. When CXCR3-positive naive cells were set against CXCR3-negative naive cells, the former had more hydrophobic TRB CDR3s.

Researchers sorted 250,000 to 350,000 cells of each CD8+ T cell subset in triplicate. The CD45RO-CCR7+CD27+CD95- phenotype denoted naive CD8+ T cells. Note on this clonotype: The antigen is undetermined.

The sample comprised naive CXCR3- CD8+ T cells from blood. Noted subset: CD45RO-CCR7+CD27+CD95- naive CD8+ T cells lacking CXCR3 (TNR3-). The chain is built from TRBV4-1 and TRBJ2-3; TCRdb reports TRBD2, a call that lacks DNA to check it against. This TCR derives from a human donor in good health. Some clones in this sample may be carry-over from other donors' samples. CDR3 sequence: CASSQVRTSGEETDTQYF.